This T cell receptor (beta chain) appears in the sequencing data of a study of T-cell memory formation after mild COVID-19. Study findings and constraints: A subset of responding clones appeared in pre-infection memory, suggesting cross-reactive memory joined.

A note on this clonotype: The antigen remains unidentified.

TCRdb reprocessed the 5' RACE reads with MiXCR, giving one entry per CDR3 protein. The sample includes about 560,000 distinct CDR3 sequences, about 20% of them seen just once. Germline V gene data show CDR1 as SQVTM and CDR2 as ANQGSEA. The CDR3 is made up of 13 amino acids. V gave up 4 bases and J gave up 8 bases, with 14 bases separating them. The chain joins TRBV29-1 to TRBJ2-2, with D unclear. The sequenced material came from PBMCs or a T cell subset sorted from them (not recorded which). The origin of this receptor is an adult woman who had mild COVID-19 (a few samples of this study predate the infection). Cell type and time point are not known. The CDR3 sequence: CSVGFNGEGELFF. The CDR3 region has the DNA TGCAGCGTTGGGTTCAACGGCGAAGGGGAGCTGTTTTTT.